These 27 T cell receptor beta chains share one sample of origin, sequenced in a study of cytomegalovirus exposure and HLA in healthy donors. The PCR had 60 Vbeta and 13 Jbeta primers. The repertoire was sequenced with immunoSEQ multiplex PCR; TCRdb's copy has only in-frame clones and lacks some. The sample has about 150,000 clones, and its top ten clones hold 1.6%. Sequenced: PBMCs. These receptors all come from a woman in her fifties or sixties in good health and CMV-seronegative.

V is TRBV6-4 and J is TRBJ2-2; tentative D call: TRBD2 (6 bases). This CDR3 spans 13 amino acids. With 5 bases removed from V and 6 bases from J, the gap between germline ends came to 10 bases. In germline, CDR1 is MRHNA, CDR2 SNTAGT. The CDR3 here is CASSPTGAGELFF. CDR3 DNA sequence: TGTGCCAGCAGTCCGACGGGGGCCGGGGAGCTGTTTTTT.

The chain uses TRBV6-1 and TRBJ1-4, with TRBD1 as a possible D gene (5 bases). V lost 5 bases and J lost 5, with 15 bases in between. This CDR3 contains 15 residues. The germline V gene encodes CDR1 MNHNS and CDR2 SASEGT. The DNA for the CDR3 is TGTGCCAGCAGTCGGGGGGTGGGGGAGAATGAAAAACTGTTTTTT. This translates into CASSRGVGENEKLFF.

V usage is TRBV4-1 and J usage is TRBJ1-2, with D unclear. Between the trimmed V and J ends, which lost 0 bases and 8 bases, there was a span of 16 bases. The CDR3 totals 15 residues. Germline V gene lookup returns CDR1 MGHRA and CDR2 YSYEKL. The CDR3 region is CASSQEQRSYGGYTF. The DNA for the CDR3 is TGCGCCAGCAGCCAAGAACAGAGATCTTATGGAGGCTACACCTTC.

This CDR3 is CASSHGGGRNLRAEAFF. The CDR3 DNA reads as TGTGCCAGCAGCCATGGGGGGGGCCGAAATTTACGGGCTGAAGCTTTCTTT. The chain uses TRBV5-6 and TRBJ1-1, with D possibly TRBD1 on 6 matching bases. Trimming took 4 bases from V and 6 from J, leaving 25 bases between them. This CDR3 is 17 amino acids long. Germline assignment: CDR1 SGHDT and CDR2 YYEEEE. Full variable domain (outside the CDR3, taken from reference TRBV5-6 and TRBJ1-1): DAGVTQSPTHLIKTRGQQVTLRCSPKSGHDTVSWYQQALGQGPQFIFQYYEEEERQRGNFPDRFSGHQFPNYSSELNVNALLLGDSALYLCASSHGGGRNLRAEAFFGQGTRLTVV.

This chain uses TRBV4-2 with TRBJ1-4, with D possibly TRBD1 on 6 matching bases. Between the trimmed V and J ends, which lost 0 bases and 4 bases, there was a span of 18 bases. The CDR3 length is 18 residues. The germline V gene has CDR1 LGHNA and CDR2 YNFKEQ. The CDR3 region has the DNA TGTGCCAGCAGCCAAGATAAAACCAGGGGCAAAGATAATGAAAAACTGTTTTTT. It codes for CASSQDKTRGKDNEKLFF.

The V call is TRBV18, the J call TRBJ1-4, with 8 bases fitting TRBD1. V lost 3 bases, J lost 8 bases, and 8 bases stayed unmatched. This CDR3 is 15 amino acids long. CDR1 is KGHSH and CDR2 is LQKENI in the germline V gene. The CDR3 DNA is TGTGCCAGCTCACCGCGGACAGGGTCGGACGAAAAACTGTTTTTT. Its protein product is CASSPRTGSDEKLFF.

The rearrangement uses TRBV5-1 and TRBJ1-5; 9 bases map to TRBD1. Germline CDR1 and CDR2: SGHRS and YFSETQ. V dropped 0 bases and J dropped 6; count of bases not matched to a gene: 4. This CDR3 comprises 15 residues. The CDR3 is CASSLGSGQGQPQHF. The CDR3, as DNA: TGCGCCAGCAGCTTGGGTTCGGGACAGGGTCAGCCCCAGCATTTT.

V and J are TRBV7-6 and TRBJ1-4; 8 positions agree with TRBD1. This CDR3 contains 16 residues. V lost 6 bases and J lost 5; bases outside the gene matches: 11. The germline V gene has CDR1 SGHVS and CDR2 FNYEAQ. The CDR3: CASSRSTGAPNEKLFF. CDR3 DNA sequence: TGTGCCAGCAGTCGATCGACAGGGGCCCCAAATGAAAAACTGTTTTTT.

V gene TRBV7-2 combines with J gene TRBJ1-2, with D hard to call. CDR1 is SGHTA, CDR2 FQGNSA, per germline. V lost 1 base to trimming and J lost 2 bases, with 8 bases between them. This CDR3 is built from 14 residues. CDR3 bases: TGTGCCAGCAGCTTAGTACGGGAAAACTATGGCTACACCTTC. Its protein product is CASSLVRENYGYTF.

This chain joins TRBV9 and TRBJ1-2, with 11 bases matching TRBD1. Unmatched junction bases numbered 3, after V lost 7 bases and J lost 7 bases. The germline V gene has CDR1 SGDLS and CDR2 YYNGEE. The CDR3 is 12 residues long. The chain's CDR3 is CASGDRGGGYTF. The CDR3 region has the DNA TGTGCCAGCGGGGACAGGGGGGGTGGCTACACCTTC.

DNA of the CDR3: TGTGCCAGCAGTTACGGACAAGATACGCAGTATTTT. Protein sequence: CASSYGQDTQYF. This chain links TRBV6-5 with TRBJ2-3; D may be TRBD1 (5 bases). Germline V gene sequence: CDR1 MNHEY, CDR2 SVGAGI. Deletions cut 2 bases from V and 5 bases from J, with 5 bases between. This CDR3 contains 12 residues.

The V call is TRBV6-5, the J call TRBJ1-5; TRBD1 is a possible D gene (6 bases). Trimming took off 5 bases at V and 5 bases at J, with 10 bases between the two ends. CDR3 size: 13 residues. Germline lookup yields CDR1 MNHEY and CDR2 SVGAGI. CDR3 region: CASSPDRDQPQHF. CDR3 sequence (DNA): TGTGCCAGCAGTCCGGACAGAGATCAGCCCCAGCATTTT.

The rearrangement joins TRBV6-1 to TRBJ2-2; the D gene is possibly TRBD2 (6 bases). Germline V gene lookup returns CDR1 MNHNS and CDR2 SASEGT. CDR3 size: 14 residues. V was pared by 4 bases and J by 1 base, with 7 bases between. The CDR3 DNA reads as TGTGCCAGCAGTGTCGGGAGGAACACCGGGGAGCTGTTTTTT. Protein product: CASSVGRNTGELFF.

This sequence joins TRBV27 and TRBJ1-5; unclear D gene. The germline gives CDR1 MNHEY, CDR2 SMNVEV (reference sequence). V was pared by 2 bases and J by 4 bases, with 9 bases between. CDR3 size: 14 residues. CDR3 sequence reads: CASSLSGLNQPQHF. CDR3 nucleotide sequence: TGTGCCAGCAGTTTAAGTGGACTTAATCAGCCCCAGCATTTT.

The V and J genes are TRBV6-1 and TRBJ1-1, with D possibly TRBD1 on 5 matching bases. V dropped 6 bases and J dropped 0 bases, with 8 bases sitting between them. The CDR3 has 13 amino acids. Germline CDR1 and CDR2: MNHNS and SASEGT. The CDR3: CASSSTVNTEAFF. The CDR3 bases are TGTGCCAGCAGCTCGACAGTGAACACTGAAGCTTTCTTT.

J is TRBJ1-2 and V is TRBV7-9; D unresolved. CDR3 length: 11 residues. CDR1 and CDR2 from the germline V gene are SEHNR and FQNEAQ (reference sequence). The V gene lost 7 bases and the J gene lost 8 bases, with 11 bases spanning the gap. In DNA, the CDR3 is TGTGCCAGCACCCCCGCGTGGGGCTACACCTTC. Protein sequence: CASTPAWGYTF.

J is TRBJ2-1 and V is TRBV6-6, with 11 bases aligning to TRBD1. V was pared by 6 bases and J by 9 bases, with 10 bases of the junction left unmatched. The CDR3 has 15 residues. Germline V gene lookup returns CDR1 MNHNY and CDR2 SVGAGI (reference sequence). The CDR3 nucleotides read TGTGCCAGCAGGCCCCGGACAGGGGGCGAGGGTGAGCAGTTCTTC. Translating gives CASRPRTGGEGEQFF.

The chain has TRBV6-5 and TRBJ1-6, with TRBD1 matching 9 bases. The CDR3 totals 14 residues. V lost 6 bases to trimming and J lost 8 bases; unmatched junction nucleotides: 5. Germline lookup yields CDR1 MNHEY and CDR2 SVGAGI. CDR3 DNA sequence: TGTGCCAGCAGACTTGACAGGGGGGATTCACCCCTCCACTTT. Encoded protein: CASRLDRGDSPLHF.

The CDR3 region is CASRDRGLTDTQYF. DNA of the CDR3: TGTGCCAGCCGGGACAGGGGGCTCACAGATACGCAGTATTTT. V usage is TRBV19 and J usage is TRBJ2-3, with TRBD1 matching over 12 bases. The CDR3 length is 14 residues. After removal of 9 bases from V and 2 bases from J, the junction contained 3 bases not matched to a gene. The germline CDR1 and CDR2 sequences are LNHDA and SQIVND (reference sequence).

The genes are TRBV9 and TRBJ1-1; D is possibly TRBD1 (6 bases). V lost 0 bases, J lost 1 base, and 13 bases lay in between. The CDR3 runs to 16 residues. CDR1 is SGDLS, CDR2 YYNGEE, per germline. The chain's CDR3 is CASSVATGISNTEAFF. Written as DNA, the CDR3 is TGTGCCAGCAGCGTAGCTACAGGGATCTCGAACACTGAAGCTTTCTTT.

V usage is TRBV2 and J usage is TRBJ2-1; unclear D gene. Germline V gives CDR1 SNHLY, CDR2 FYNNEI. The V end lost 4 bases, the J end lost 4 bases, and 8 bases lay between the germline ends. The CDR3 length is 13 residues. The CDR3 DNA reads as TGTGCCAGCAGTGCCAACACATACAATGAGCAGTTCTTC. Protein sequence: CASSANTYNEQFF.

V gene TRBV28 combines with J gene TRBJ1-3; D uncertain. This CDR3 spans 18 amino acids. The germline V gene encodes CDR1 MDHEN and CDR2 SYDVKM. Trimming removed 2 bases from V and 4 bases from J, with 21 bases in between. The CDR3 bases are TGTGCCAGCAGTTTACCGGGAGGGTTGGCCCTGGGGGGAAACACCATATATTTT. Translated, it gives CASSLPGGLALGGNTIYF.

The chain uses TRBV10-3 and TRBJ1-3, with D maybe TRBD1 (5 bases). CDR1 is ENHRY and CDR2 is SYGVKD in the germline V gene. CDR3 size: 16 residues. V lost 10 bases and J 0 bases, leaving 19 bases between the germline ends. The CDR3 reads CATRPPDRASGNTIYF. In nucleotides, the CDR3 is TGTGCCACTAGACCCCCCGACAGAGCCTCTGGAAACACCATATATTTT.

The chain couples TRBV7-9 to TRBJ2-7; 7 bases are a match to TRBD2. The CDR3 has 15 amino acids. V trimming: 4 bases; J trimming: 3 bases; junction bases outside the gene matches: 9. CDR1 SEHNR and CDR2 FQNEAQ come from the germline V gene (reference sequence). The chain's CDR3 is CASSSSGRGLYEQYF. The DNA of the CDR3 is TGTGCCAGCAGCTCCTCAGGGAGGGGTCTCTACGAGCAGTACTTC.

The chain carries TRBV2 and TRBJ1-6, with 9 positions matching TRBD1. This CDR3 region has 15 residues. Germline-derived CDR1 and CDR2 are SNHLY and FYNNEI. V gave up 6 bases and J gave up 7 bases; unmatched junction bases: 7. CDR3 DNA: TGTGCCAGCAGGAGCTCCGACAGGGGGAATTCACCCCTCCACTTT. Translation gives CASRSSDRGNSPLHF. The variable domain in full, with the rest retrieved from reference TRBV2 and TRBJ1-6, is EPEVTQTPSHQVTQMGQEVILRCVPISNHLYFYWYRQILGQKVEFLVSFYNNEISEKSEIFDDQFSVERPDGSNFTLKIRSTKLEDSAMYFCASRSSDRGNSPLHFGNGTRLTVT.

The chain has TRBV19 and TRBJ1-5; unclear D gene. Germline V gene data show CDR1 as LNHDA and CDR2 as SQIVND (reference sequence). V lost 5 bases and J lost 4, with 6 bases in between. The CDR3 has 12 residues. CDR3 residues: CASSDTNQPQHF. As DNA, the CDR3 is TGTGCCAGTAGTGACACAAATCAGCCCCAGCATTTT.

This sequence joins TRBV5-1 and TRBJ2-7, with TRBD2 matching 8 bases. J gave up 0 bases and V 1 base, and 3 bases lay outside the gene matches. Germline V gene sequence: CDR1 SGHRS, CDR2 YFSETQ. This CDR3 has 15 amino acids. CDR3 in DNA: TGCGCCAGCAGCTTGAGCGGGGGTAACTCCTACGAGCAGTACTTC. Protein sequence: CASSLSGGNSYEQYF.